This TCR beta chain came from a study of T cell repertoires in cytomegalovirus infection. Study at large: Newly reported HLA-C-restricted and thoroughly characterized HLA-B-restricted CMV epitopes were employed.

TCRdb redid the calling of the reads with MiXCR, one entry per CDR3 protein. The data hold about 830,000 distinct CDR3 sequences, with approximately 32% observed a single time. Between the trimmed V and J ends, which lost 6 bases and 4 bases, there was a span of 16 bases. The V gene's germline CDR1 is SQVTM and CDR2 ANQGSEA. The CDR3 has 14 residues. With regard to this clonotype: The target antigen is unknown.

Sequencing used cultured CD8+ T cells from PBMCs, obtained from culture after CMV antigen stimulation. This sequence joins TRBV29-1 and TRBJ2-4, with D maybe TRBD2 (6 bases). The sequence came from a human donor in good health (CMV status not recorded). Some clones in this sample may be carry-over from other donors' samples. DNA of the CDR3: TGCAGCGTCGCGCGGGCAGGGAGGAAAAACATTCAGTACTTC. Encoded protein: CSVARAGRKNIQYF.